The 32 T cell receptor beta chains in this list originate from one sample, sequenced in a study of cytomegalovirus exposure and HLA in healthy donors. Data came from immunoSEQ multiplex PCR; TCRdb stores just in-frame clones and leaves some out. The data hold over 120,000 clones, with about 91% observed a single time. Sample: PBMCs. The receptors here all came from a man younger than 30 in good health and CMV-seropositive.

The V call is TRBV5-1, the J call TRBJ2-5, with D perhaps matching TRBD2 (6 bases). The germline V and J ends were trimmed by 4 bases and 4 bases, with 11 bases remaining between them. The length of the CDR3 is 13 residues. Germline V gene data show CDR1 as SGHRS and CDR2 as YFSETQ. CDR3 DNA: TGCGCCAGCAGCCAATGGGGAGGAGAGACCCAGTACTTC. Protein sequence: CASSQWGGETQYF.

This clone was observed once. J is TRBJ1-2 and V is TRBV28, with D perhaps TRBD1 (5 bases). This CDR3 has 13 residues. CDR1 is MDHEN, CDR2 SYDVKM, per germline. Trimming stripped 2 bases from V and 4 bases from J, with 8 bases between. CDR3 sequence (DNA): TGTGCCAGCAGTTTAGTTCAGGGCTATGGCTACACCTTC. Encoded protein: CASSLVQGYGYTF.

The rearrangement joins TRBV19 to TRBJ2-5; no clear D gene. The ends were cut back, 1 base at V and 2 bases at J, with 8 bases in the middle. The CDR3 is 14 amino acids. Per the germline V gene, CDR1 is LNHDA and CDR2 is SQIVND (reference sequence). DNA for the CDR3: TGTGCCAGTAGTATAGGAGGCGCGCAAGAGACCCAGTACTTC. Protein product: CASSIGGAQETQYF.

In nucleotides, the CDR3 is TGCGCCAGCAGCCAAGGGGACAGCTGCACCTTC. It encodes CASSQGDSCTF. This chain uses TRBV4-1 with TRBJ1-2; 7 bases are shared with TRBD1. The CDR3 covers 11 residues. Losses at the gene ends were 1 base for V and 13 bases for J; bases not matched to a gene: 3. Per the germline V gene, CDR1 is MGHRA and CDR2 is YSYEKL.

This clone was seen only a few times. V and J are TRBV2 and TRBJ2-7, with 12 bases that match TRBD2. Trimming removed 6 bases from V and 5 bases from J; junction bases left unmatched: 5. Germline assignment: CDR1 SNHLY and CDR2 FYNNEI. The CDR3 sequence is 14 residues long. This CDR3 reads CASRGTSGRHEQYF. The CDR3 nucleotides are TGTGCCAGCAGGGGGACTAGCGGGCGGCACGAGCAGTACTTC. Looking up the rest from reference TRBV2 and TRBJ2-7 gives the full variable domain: EPEVTQTPSHQVTQMGQEVILRCVPISNHLYFYWYRQILGQKVEFLVSFYNNEISEKSEIFDDQFSVERPDGSNFTLKIRSTKLEDSAMYFCASRGTSGRHEQYFGPGTRLTVT.

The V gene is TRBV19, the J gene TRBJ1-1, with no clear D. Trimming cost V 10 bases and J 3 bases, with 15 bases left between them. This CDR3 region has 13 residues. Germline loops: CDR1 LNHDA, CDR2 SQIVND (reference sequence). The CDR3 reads CATSRVEDTEAFF. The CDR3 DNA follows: TGTGCCACCTCCCGAGTGGAGGACACTGAAGCTTTCTTT.

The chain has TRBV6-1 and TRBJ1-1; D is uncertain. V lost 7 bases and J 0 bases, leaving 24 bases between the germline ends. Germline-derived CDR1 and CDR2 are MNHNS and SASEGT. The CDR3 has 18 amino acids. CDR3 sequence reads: CASNEGGYGVVVNTEAFF. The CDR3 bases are TGTGCCAGCAATGAGGGCGGGTATGGGGTTGTGGTGAACACTGAAGCTTTCTTT.

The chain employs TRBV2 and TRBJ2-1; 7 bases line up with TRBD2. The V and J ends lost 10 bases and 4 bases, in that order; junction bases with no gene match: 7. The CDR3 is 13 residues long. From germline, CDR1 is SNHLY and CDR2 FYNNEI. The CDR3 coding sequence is TGTGCCACAAGGGGAGGGTTATACAATGAGCAGTTCTTC. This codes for CATRGGLYNEQFF.

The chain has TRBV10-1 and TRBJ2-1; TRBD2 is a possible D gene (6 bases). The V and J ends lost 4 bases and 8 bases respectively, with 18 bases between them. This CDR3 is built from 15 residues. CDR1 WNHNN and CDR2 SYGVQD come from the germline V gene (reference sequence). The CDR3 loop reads CASSGKTGVSDEQFF. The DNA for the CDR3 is TGCGCCAGCAGTGGAAAGACGGGAGTGAGTGATGAGCAGTTCTTC.

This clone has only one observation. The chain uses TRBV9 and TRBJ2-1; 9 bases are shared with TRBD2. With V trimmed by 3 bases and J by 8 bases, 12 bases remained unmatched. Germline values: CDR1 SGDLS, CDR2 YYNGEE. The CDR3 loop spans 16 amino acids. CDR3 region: CASSALPGLASDEQFF. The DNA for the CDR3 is TGTGCCAGCAGCGCCCTTCCGGGACTAGCAAGCGATGAGCAGTTCTTC. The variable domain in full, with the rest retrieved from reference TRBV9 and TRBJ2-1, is DSGVTQTPKHLITATGQRVTLRCSPRSGDLSVYWYQQSLDQGLQFLIQYYNGEERAKGNILERFSAQQFPDLHSELNLSSLELGDSALYFCASSALPGLASDEQFFGPGTRLTVL.

The CDR3 DNA follows: TGTGCCAGCAGTTTATTCGGCCAGGGTGACACCGGGGAGCTGTTTTTT. It codes for CASSLFGQGDTGELFF. J is TRBJ2-2 and V is TRBV27; TRBD1 is a possible D gene (5 bases). V lost 1 base, J lost 3 bases, and 12 bases lay in between. This CDR3 has 16 residues. The germline V gene has CDR1 MNHEY and CDR2 SMNVEV (reference sequence).

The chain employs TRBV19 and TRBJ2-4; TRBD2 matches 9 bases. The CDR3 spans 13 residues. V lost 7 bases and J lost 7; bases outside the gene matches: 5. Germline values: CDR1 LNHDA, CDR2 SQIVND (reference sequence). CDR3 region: CASTRGTSNIQYF. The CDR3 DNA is TGTGCCAGTACCCGCGGGACTAGCAACATTCAGTACTTC. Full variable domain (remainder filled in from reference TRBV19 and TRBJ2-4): DGGITQSPKYLFRKEGQNVTLSCEQNLNHDAMYWYRQDPGQGLRLIYYSQIVNDFQKGDIAEGYSVSREKKESFPLTVTSAQKNPTAFYLCASTRGTSNIQYFGAGTRLSVL.

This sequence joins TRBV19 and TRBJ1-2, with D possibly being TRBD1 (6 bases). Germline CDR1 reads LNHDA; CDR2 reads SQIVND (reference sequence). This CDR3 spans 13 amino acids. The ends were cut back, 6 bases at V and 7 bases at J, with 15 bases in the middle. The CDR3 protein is CASSNRDLGGYTF. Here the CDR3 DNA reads TGTGCCAGTAGCAACAGGGACCTAGGTGGCTACACCTTC.

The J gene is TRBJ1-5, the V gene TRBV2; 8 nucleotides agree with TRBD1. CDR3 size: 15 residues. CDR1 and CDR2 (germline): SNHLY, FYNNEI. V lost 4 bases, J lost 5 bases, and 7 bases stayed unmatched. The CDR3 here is CASSAPGGSHQPQHF. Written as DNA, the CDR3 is TGTGCCAGCAGTGCTCCAGGGGGCAGCCATCAGCCCCAGCATTTT.

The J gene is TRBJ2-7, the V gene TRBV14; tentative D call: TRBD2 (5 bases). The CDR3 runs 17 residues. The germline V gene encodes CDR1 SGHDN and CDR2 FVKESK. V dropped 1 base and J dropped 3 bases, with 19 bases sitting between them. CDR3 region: CASSQGWERTISYEQYF. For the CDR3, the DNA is TGTGCCAGCAGCCAAGGATGGGAGCGGACCATCAGCTACGAGCAGTACTTC. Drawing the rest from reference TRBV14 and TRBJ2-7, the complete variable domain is EAGVTQFPSHSVIEKGQTVTLRCDPISGHDNLYWYRRVMGKEIKFLLHFVKESKQDESGMPNNRFLAERTGGTYSTLKVQPAELEDSGVYFCASSQGWERTISYEQYFGPGTRLTVT.

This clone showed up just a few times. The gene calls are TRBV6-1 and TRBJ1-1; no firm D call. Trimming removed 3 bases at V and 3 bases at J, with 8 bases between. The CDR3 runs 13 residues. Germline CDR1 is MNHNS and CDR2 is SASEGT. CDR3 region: CASSEEEHTEAFF. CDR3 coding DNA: TGTGCCAGCAGTGAGGAGGAGCACACTGAAGCTTTCTTT.

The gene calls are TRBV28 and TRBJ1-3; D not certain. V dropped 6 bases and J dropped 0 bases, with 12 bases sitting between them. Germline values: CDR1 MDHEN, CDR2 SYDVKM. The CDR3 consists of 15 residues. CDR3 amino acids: CASRLMASSGNTIYF. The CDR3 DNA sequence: TGTGCCAGCAGGCTTATGGCCTCCTCTGGAAACACCATATATTTT.

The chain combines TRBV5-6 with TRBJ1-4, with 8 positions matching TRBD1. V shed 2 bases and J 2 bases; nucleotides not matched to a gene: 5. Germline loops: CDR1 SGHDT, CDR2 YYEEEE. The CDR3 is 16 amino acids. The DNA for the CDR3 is TGTGCCAGCAGCTTTGACAGGGGTGCGACTAATGAAAAACTGTTTTTT. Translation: CASSFDRGATNEKLFF.

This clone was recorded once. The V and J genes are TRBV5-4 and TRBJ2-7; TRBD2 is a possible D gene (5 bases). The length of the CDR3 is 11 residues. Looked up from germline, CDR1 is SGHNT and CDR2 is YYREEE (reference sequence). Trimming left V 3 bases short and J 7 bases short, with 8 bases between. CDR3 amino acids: CASSSGGEQYF. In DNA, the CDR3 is TGTGCCAGCAGCTCTGGCGGGGAGCAGTACTTC. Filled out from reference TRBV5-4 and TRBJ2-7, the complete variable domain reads ETGVTQSPTHLIKTRGQQVTLRCSSQSGHNTVSWYQQALGQGPQFIFQYYREEENGRGNFPPRFSGLQFPNYSSELNVNALELDDSALYLCASSSGGEQYFGPGTRLTVT.

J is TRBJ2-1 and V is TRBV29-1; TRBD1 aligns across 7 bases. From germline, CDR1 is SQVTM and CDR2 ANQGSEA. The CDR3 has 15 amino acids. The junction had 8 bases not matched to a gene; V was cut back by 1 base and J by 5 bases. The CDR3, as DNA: TGCAGCGTTGAAGGATCGCCGGGACAGAACAATGAGCAGTTCTTC. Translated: CSVEGSPGQNNEQFF.

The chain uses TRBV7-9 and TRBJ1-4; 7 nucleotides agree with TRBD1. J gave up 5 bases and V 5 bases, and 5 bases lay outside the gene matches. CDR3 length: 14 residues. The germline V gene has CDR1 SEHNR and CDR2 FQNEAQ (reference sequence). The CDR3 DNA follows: TGTGCCAGCAGCCCGACAGGGCCCAATGAAAAACTGTTTTTT. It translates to CASSPTGPNEKLFF.

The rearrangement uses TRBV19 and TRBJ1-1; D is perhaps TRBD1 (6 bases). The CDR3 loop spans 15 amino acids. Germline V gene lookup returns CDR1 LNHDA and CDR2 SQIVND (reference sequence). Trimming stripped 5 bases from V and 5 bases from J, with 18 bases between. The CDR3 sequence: CASSLLGPRGTEAFF. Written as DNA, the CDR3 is TGTGCCAGTAGTCTCCTGGGACCAAGGGGGACTGAAGCTTTCTTT.

Here the CDR3 reads CASSRTGIGEAFF. DNA of the CDR3: TGTGCCAGCAGCCGGACAGGGATCGGTGAAGCTTTCTTT. V is TRBV6-5 and J is TRBJ1-1, with TRBD1 identical over 8 bases. Germline CDR1 and CDR2: MNHEY and SVGAGI. This CDR3 is 13 amino acids long. J gave up 7 bases and V 6 bases, and 7 bases lay outside the gene matches.

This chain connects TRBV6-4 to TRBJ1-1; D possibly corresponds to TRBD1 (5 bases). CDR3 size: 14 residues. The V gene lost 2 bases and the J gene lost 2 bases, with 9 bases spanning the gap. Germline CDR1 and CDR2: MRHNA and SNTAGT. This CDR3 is CASSDRGGNTEAFF. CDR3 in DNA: TGTGCCAGCAGTGACCGCGGGGGAAACACTGAAGCTTTCTTT.

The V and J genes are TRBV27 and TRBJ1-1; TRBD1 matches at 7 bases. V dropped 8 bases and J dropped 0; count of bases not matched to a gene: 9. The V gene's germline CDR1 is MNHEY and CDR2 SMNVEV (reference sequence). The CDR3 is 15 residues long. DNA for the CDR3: TGTGCCAGCCTAACCTCGGGACAGATGAACACTGAAGCTTTCTTT. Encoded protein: CASLTSGQMNTEAFF.

This CDR3 is CASSETGTCTF. The CDR3 bases are TGTGCCAGCAGTGAAACCGGGACATGCACCTTC. The chain links TRBV6-5 to TRBJ1-2; a possible D gene is TRBD1 (6 bases). V lost 5 bases and J lost 13, with 14 bases in between. The length of the CDR3 is 11 residues. Germline assignment: CDR1 MNHEY and CDR2 SVGAGI.

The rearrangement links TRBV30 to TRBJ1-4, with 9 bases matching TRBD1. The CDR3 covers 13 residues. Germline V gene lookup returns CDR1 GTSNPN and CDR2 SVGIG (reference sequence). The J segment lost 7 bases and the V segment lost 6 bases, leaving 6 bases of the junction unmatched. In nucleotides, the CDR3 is TGTGCCTGTCCTGACAGGGGGAGTGAAAAACTGTTTTTT. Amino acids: CACPDRGSEKLFF.

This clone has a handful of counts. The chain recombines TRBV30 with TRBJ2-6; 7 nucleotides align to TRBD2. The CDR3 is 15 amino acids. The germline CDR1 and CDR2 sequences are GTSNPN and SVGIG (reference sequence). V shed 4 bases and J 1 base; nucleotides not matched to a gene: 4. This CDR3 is CAWTPGGSGANVLTF. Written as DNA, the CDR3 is TGTGCCTGGACCCCCGGGGGGTCTGGGGCCAACGTCCTGACTTTC.

The CDR3 loop is CASSTTGGKYEQYF. Here the CDR3 DNA reads TGTGCCAGCAGCACGACAGGGGGGAAATACGAGCAGTACTTC. The chain recombines TRBV7-9 with TRBJ2-7; 9 bases map to TRBD1. Germline V CDR1 and CDR2: SEHNR, FQNEAQ (reference sequence). The CDR3 runs 14 residues. Losses at the gene ends were 5 bases for V and 4 bases for J; bases not matched to a gene: 6.

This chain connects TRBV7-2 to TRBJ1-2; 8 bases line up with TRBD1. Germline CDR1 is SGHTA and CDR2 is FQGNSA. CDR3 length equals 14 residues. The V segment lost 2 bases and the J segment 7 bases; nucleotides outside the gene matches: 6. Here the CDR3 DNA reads TGTGCCAGCAGCTTACCGGACAGGGAGGTTGGCTACACCTTC. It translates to CASSLPDREVGYTF. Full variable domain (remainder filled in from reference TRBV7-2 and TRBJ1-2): GAGVSQSPSNKVTEKGKDVELRCDPISGHTALYWYRQSLGQGLEFLIYFQGNSAPDKSGLPSDRFSAERTGGSVSTLTIQRTQQEDSAVYLCASSLPDREVGYTFGSGTRLTVV.

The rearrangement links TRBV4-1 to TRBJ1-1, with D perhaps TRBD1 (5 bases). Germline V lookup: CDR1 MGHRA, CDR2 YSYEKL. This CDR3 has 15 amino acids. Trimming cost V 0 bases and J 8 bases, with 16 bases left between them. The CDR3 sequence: CASSQDPGDRLEAFF. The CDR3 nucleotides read TGCGCCAGCAGCCAAGATCCGGGGGACCGCCTCGAAGCTTTCTTT.

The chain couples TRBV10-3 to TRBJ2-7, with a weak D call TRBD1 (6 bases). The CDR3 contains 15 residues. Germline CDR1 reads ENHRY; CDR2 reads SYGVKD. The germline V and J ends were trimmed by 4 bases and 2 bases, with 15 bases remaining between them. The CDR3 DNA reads TGTGCCATCAGTGGAGGGCAGGGGCCCACCTACGAGCAGTACTTC. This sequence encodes CAISGGQGPTYEQYF.